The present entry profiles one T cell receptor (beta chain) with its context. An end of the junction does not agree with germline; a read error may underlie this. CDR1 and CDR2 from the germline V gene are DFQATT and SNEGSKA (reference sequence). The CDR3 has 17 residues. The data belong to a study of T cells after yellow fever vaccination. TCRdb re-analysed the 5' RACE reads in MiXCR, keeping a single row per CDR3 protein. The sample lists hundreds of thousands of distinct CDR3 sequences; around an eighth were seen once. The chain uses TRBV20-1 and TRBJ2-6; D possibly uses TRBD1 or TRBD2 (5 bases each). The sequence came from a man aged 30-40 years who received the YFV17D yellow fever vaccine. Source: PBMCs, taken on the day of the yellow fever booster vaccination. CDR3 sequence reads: CCARDPGRISGANVLTF. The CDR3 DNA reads TGCTGTGCTAGAGACCCGGGACGGATCTCTGGGGCCAACGTCCTGACTTTC.